These T cell receptor beta chains were read from a single sample in a study of human versus mouse CDR3 diversity and MHC coevolution. Repertoires were generated with immunoSEQ multiplex PCR, while TCRdb's copy carries only in-frame clones and drops some. The table records about 77,000 clones, 80% to 95% of them present only once. The specimen was naive CD4+ T cells from blood. Receptors originate from a person aged 30 to 70 in good health. Each CDR3 is given with its conserved first and last residue. A D gene is named only where the DNA matches it firmly. Size values are once, few and many counts, or a class for expanded clones, and some rows have none.

V: TRBV27
D: -
size: -
J: TRBJ2-5
CDR3: CASSLSDSLGTQYF

V: TRBV10-3
D: -
size: -
J: -
CDR3: CAIRPGMSSYNEQFF

V: TRBV10-3
D: TRBD2
size: -
J: TRBJ2-3
CDR3: CAISALAGVSTDTQYF

V: TRBV30
D: -
size: -
J: TRBJ1-1
CDR3: CAWQTQGGNTEAFF

V: TRBV2
D: -
size: -
J: TRBJ2-3
CDR3: CASSMGRLTDTQYF

V: TRBV6-4
D: -
size: -
J: TRBJ1-3
CDR3: CASSDSGREGNTIYF

V: TRBV14
D: TRBD2
size: -
J: TRBJ2-1
CDR3: CASSQTSGKYNEQFF

V: TRBV19
D: -
size: -
J: TRBJ1-6
CDR3: CASRDGATGYNSPLHF

V: TRBV9
D: -
size: -
J: TRBJ2-3
CDR3: CASSVGGTTSTDTQYF

V: TRBV28
D: -
size: -
J: TRBJ1-2
CDR3: CASSLSAPGYTF

V: TRBV18
D: -
size: -
J: TRBJ1-5
CDR3: CASSEPDLGNQPQHF

V: TRBV18
D: TRBD1
size: -
J: TRBJ2-5
CDR3: CASSTTDRGETQYF

V: TRBV18
D: -
size: -
J: TRBJ1-1
CDR3: CASSLMGDLEAFF

V: TRBV7-2
D: TRBD2
size: once
J: TRBJ2-3
CDR3: CASSFRAGGGWGSTDTQYF

V: TRBV7-9
D: TRBD1
size: -
J: TRBJ1-2
CDR3: CASSPKTGGYGYYGYTF

V: TRBV6-1
D: -
size: -
J: TRBJ1-1
CDR3: CASSEGINTEAFF

V: TRBV11-2
D: TRBD2
size: -
J: TRBJ2-1
CDR3: CASSPRSSGSYNEQFF

V: TRBV10-3
D: TRBD1
size: few
J: TRBJ1-5
CDR3: CAISESKYGTGGPSNQPQHF

V: TRBV5-4
D: TRBD2
size: -
J: TRBJ2-3
CDR3: CASSLAAGGFTDTQYF

V: TRBV27
D: -
size: -
J: TRBJ1-4
CDR3: CASSLIGATNEKLFF

V: TRBV7-2
D: TRBD1
size: once
J: TRBJ2-1
CDR3: CASSTRTGGYNEQFF

V: TRBV27
D: -
size: -
J: TRBJ2-3
CDR3: CASSSRPTADTQYF

V: TRBV28
D: -
size: -
J: TRBJ1-1
CDR3: CASSLGVGEAFF

V: TRBV5-4
D: TRBD1
size: -
J: -
CDR3: CASSLEKTGTGGREQYF

V: TRBV4-1
D: -
size: -
J: TRBJ2-4
CDR3: CASSQEGLSAKNIQYF